This T cell receptor beta chain originates from a study of OX40 agonist ivuxolimab in advanced cancers. For context, the study as a whole: Ivuxolimab was a fully human IgG2 agonistic monoclonal antibody targeting the costimulatory receptor OX40 (CD134). Intravenous ivuxolimab was administered to patients every 2 weeks at six dose levels: 0.01, 0.1, 0.3, 1.5, 3 and 10 mg/kg. Of the approximately 50 dose-escalation patients, hepatocellular carcinoma was present in approximately 20, melanoma in some 15, renal cell carcinoma in 9 and head and neck cancer in 9. A male proportion of 75% to 85% and a mean age of 60 years, ranging from 23 to 79, were recorded for the dose-escalation cohort. Patients were allowed to have had prior anti-PD-1, anti-PD-L1 or anti-CTLA-4 therapy, and approximately 40% of the dose-escalation patients had been treated with checkpoint inhibitors. Partial responses occurred in three dose-escalation patients: two with cutaneous melanoma and one with hepatocellular carcinoma. Peripheral TCRbeta sequencing was intended to test whether TCR sequence diversity was altered and clonal T-cell expansion was caused by ivuxolimab. The paper covers the monotherapy dose-escalation part of the phase I ivuxolimab trial, which included N of about 50 patients.

Comments on this clone: Its specific antigen is unknown. Base qualities are not recorded, but no much larger clone differs from it by a single base.

Genomic DNA was extracted from sorted cells for sequencing of the TCRbeta CDR3 region. The immunoSEQ Assay was used for sequencing of TCRbeta CDR3 regions. The clones in this table, taken by TCRdb from immuneACCESS, are in-frame only. Not every clone is retained; where verified, under half of the shortfall comes from an unresolved V gene, and the cause of the rest is unknown. Across this sample there are roughly 76,000 clones, with about 85% seen only once. Of the sample, approximately 6% falls within the top ten clones. The trial excluded patients who had a history of autoimmune disease or were on systemic immunosuppression. Peripheral blood for TCR sequencing was drawn from every dose cohort at baseline, at cycle 4 day 1 and at cycle 7 day 1. Samples came from an open-label, multicenter, first-in-human phase I dose-escalation trial of ivuxolimab. Adults with locally advanced or metastatic melanoma, renal cell, hepatocellular, or head and neck squamous cell carcinoma were enrolled in the trial. CD4+ and CD8+ T cells were sorted separately from peripheral blood before TCR sequencing.

Beyond this particular receptor, the publication reports: Low levels of normalized T-cell clonal expansion were also seen in some patients who did not respond. At doses of 0.1 to 3.0 mg/kg, clonal expansion of both CD4+ and CD8+ T cells in blood was seen between baseline and week 6. In the 0.1-3.0 mg/kg groups, partial responders were among the patients with the lowest normalized peripheral clonal expansion, particularly in CD8+ T cells. After ivuxolimab, expanded clones were on average more numerous among CD8+ T cells than among CD4+ T cells. Antigen specificity was not determined for the clonally expanded peripheral T cells.

Cut back by 0 bases and 7 bases, the V and J ends lie 18 bases apart. There are 17 amino acids in the CDR3, from cysteine to phenylalanine inclusive. CDR3 DNA only is kept here, 51 bases in frame from base 1. Sequenced material: CD4+ or CD8+ T cells sorted from blood, taken in a trial of the OX40 agonist ivuxolimab. This clonotype was sampled from an adult with an advanced solid tumor such as melanoma, head and neck, liver or kidney cancer. The chain is made from TRBV23-1 and TRBJ1-4; D gene: possibly TRBD1, on 5 matching bases. TRBV23-1 is designated an ORF whose function remains uncertain. The nucleotide sequence is given as TGCGCCAGCAGTCAATCGCGGGGACCGTCCCCGTCTGAAAAACTGTTTTTT. This yields the protein CASSQSRGPSPSEKLFF.